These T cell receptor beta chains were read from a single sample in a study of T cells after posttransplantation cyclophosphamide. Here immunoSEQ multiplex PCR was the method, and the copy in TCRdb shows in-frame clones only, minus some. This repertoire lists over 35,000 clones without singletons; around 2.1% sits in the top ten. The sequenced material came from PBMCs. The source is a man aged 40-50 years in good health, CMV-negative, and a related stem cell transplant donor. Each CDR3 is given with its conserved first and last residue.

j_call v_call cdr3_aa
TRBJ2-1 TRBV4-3 CASSQNTSGRPPSYNEQFF
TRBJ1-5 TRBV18 CASSPEQRNQPQHF
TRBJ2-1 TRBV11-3 CASSSGGPSSYNEQFF
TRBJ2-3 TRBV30 CAWSLIAGATADTQYF
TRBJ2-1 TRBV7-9 CASTQTSGDLNEQFF
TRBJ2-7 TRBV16 CASSLDRSYEQYF
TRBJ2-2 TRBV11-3 CASSPWGGAGELFF
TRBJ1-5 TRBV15 CATSRINSNQPQHF
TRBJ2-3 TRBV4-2 CASSQVGNIAPDTQYF
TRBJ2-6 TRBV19 CASSIDTGQALSGANVLTF
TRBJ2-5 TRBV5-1 CASGLAGPQETQYF
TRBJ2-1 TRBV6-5 CASSRQGLYNEQFF
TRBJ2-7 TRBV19 CASSIQRGSYEQYF
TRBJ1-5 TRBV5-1 CASSLTGNQPQHF
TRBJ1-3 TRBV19 CASSRGGSSGNTIYF
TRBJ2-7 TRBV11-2 CASSPSQGAYEQYF
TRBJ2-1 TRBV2 CASSGTRTMDEQFF
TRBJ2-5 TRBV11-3 CASSYPGTGERETQYF
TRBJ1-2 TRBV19 CASSKQGAQGYTF
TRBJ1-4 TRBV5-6 CASSLAGQVLGDNEKLFF
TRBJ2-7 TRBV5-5 CASSLGGTGDYEQYF
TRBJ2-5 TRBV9 CASSVRAGGPYGEAQYF
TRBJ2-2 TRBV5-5 CASTPVGRENTGELFF
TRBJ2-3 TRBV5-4 CASSLGSSGSWDTQYF
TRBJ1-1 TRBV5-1 CASSYSGMNTEAFF
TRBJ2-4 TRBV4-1 CASSQDQGGTNIQYF
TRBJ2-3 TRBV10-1 CASSETGAPTDTQYF
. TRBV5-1 CASSFSQGSYEQYF
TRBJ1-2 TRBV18 CASSPVRTGTNYGYTF
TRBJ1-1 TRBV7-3 CASSLRGTGFPPSRTEAFF
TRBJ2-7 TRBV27 CASSLRGGASEQYF
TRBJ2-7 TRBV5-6 CASSFWPGHTYEQYF
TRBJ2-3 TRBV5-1 CASSRGTSAGATDTQYF
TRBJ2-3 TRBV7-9 CASSLEGTDTQYF
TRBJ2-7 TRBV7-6 CASSLGSEGSYEQYF
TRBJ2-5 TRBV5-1 CASSFGTGTQETQYF
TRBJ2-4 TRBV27 CASRARLGEVENIQYF
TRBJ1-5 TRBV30 CAWSVLGYNQPQHF
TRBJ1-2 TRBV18 CASSPGQSNYGYTF
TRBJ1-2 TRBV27 CASSWDRVGGYTF
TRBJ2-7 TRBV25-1 CASSLGRGEQYF
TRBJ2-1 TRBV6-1 CASSEARRGGTYNEQFF
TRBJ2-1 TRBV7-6 CASSSGGKTWLF
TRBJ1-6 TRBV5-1 CASSLGGGTYNSPLHF